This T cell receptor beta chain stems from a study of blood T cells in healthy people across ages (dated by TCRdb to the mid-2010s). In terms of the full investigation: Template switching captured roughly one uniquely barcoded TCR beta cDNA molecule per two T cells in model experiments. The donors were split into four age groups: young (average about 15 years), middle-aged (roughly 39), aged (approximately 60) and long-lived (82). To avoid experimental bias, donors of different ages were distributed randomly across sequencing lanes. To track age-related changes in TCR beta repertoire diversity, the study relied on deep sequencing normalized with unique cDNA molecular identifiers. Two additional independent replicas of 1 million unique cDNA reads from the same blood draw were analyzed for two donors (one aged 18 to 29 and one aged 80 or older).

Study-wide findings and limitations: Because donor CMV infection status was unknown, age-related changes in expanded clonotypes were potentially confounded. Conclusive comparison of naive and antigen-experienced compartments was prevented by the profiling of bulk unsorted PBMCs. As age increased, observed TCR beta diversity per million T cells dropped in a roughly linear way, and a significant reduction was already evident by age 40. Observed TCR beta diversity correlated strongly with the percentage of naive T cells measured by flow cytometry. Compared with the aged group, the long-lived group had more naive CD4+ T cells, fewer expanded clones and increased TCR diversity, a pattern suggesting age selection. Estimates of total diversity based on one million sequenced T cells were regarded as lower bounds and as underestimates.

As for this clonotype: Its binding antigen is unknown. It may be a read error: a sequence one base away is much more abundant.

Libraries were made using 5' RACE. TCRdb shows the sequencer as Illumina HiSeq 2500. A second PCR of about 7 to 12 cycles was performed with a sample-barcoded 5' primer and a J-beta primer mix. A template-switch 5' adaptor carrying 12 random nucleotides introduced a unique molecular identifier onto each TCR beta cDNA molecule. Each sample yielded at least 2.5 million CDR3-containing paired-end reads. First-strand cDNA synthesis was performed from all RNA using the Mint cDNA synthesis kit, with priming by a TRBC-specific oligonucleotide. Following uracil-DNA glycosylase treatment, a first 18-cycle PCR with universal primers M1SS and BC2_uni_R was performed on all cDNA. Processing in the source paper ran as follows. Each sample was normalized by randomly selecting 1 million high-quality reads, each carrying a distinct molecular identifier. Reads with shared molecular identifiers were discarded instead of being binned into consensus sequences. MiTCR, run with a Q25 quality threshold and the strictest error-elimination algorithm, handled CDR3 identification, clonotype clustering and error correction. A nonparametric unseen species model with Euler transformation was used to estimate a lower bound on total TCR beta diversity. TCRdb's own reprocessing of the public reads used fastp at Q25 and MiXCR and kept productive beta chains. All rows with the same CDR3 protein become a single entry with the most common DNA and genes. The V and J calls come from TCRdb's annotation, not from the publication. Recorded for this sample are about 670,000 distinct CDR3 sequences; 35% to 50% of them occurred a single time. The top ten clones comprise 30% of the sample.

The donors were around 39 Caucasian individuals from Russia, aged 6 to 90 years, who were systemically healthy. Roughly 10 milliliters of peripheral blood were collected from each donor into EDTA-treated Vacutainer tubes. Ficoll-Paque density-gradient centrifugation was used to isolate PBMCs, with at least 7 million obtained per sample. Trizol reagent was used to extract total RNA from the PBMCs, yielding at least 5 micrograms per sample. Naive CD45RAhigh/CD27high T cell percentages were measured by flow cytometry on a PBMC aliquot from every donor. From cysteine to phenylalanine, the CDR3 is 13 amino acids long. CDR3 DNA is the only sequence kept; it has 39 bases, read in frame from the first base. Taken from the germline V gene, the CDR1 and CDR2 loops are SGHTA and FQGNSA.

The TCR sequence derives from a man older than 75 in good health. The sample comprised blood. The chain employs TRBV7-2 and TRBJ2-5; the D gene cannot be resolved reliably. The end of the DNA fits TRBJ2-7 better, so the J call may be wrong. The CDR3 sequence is CASSLAVIPEQYF. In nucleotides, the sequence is TGTGCCAGCAGCTTAGCAGTTATACCCGAGCAGTACTTC.